This T cell receptor beta chain was sequenced for a study of blood T cell repertoires in COVID-19. In its sample, this clone was seen a few times. Profiled with immunoSEQ multiplex PCR; TCRdb holds only in-frame clones, not every one. The sample contains 350,000 to 400,000 clones, about 90% of which appear only once. Participants came from roughly 25 US areas, aged roughly 18 to 90 years. Categorization into cohorts depended on clinical history that participants reported. Recovery meant two consecutive negative NP/OP PCR tests, professional clearance, or resolved symptoms. The receptor's source is a woman in her twenties or thirties who had recovered from COVID-19. Sequencing input: PBMCs or T cells enriched from blood (not recorded which).

The DNA for the CDR3 is TGTGCCAGCAGCGTAGCTCCAAGCGGGACAACCTACGAGCAGTACTTC. Translating it yields CASSVAPSGTTYEQYF. The genes are TRBV9 and TRBJ2-7; the D gene is possibly TRBD2 (7 bases). Trimming cost V 0 bases and J 2 bases, with 15 bases left between them. This CDR3 is 16 amino acids long. Germline V gene sequence: CDR1 SGDLS, CDR2 YYNGEE. Full variable domain (missing parts from reference TRBV9 and TRBJ2-7): DSGVTQTPKHLITATGQRVTLRCSPRSGDLSVYWYQQSLDQGLQFLIQYYNGEERAKGNILERFSAQQFPDLHSELNLSSLELGDSALYFCASSVAPSGTTYEQYFGPGTRLTVT.